These 10 T cell receptor beta chains came from one sample sequenced in a study of response to subunit inactivated influenza vaccine. TCRdb ran MiXCR on the RT-PCR reads and lists one entry per CDR3 protein. This sample yields about 480,000 distinct CDR3 sequences, of which 10% to 15% are seen a single time; roughly 13% belongs to the top ten. This material consisted of PBMCs from blood, taken about 40 days after vaccination. The receptor source for this set is a man aged 45-65 years who received an inactivated influenza vaccine.

The genes are TRBV6-2 or TRBV6-3 and TRBJ1-2; 12 nucleotides agree with TRBD1. The CDR3 sequence is 15 residues long. The germline gives CDR1 MNHEY, CDR2 SVGEGT. Germline trimming cut 6 bases from V and 3 bases from J; bases unmatched to any gene: 5. The CDR3 DNA is TGTGCCAGCAGGACTAGGGACAGGGGGCACTATGGCTACACCTTC. Amino acids: CASRTRDRGHYGYTF.

This clonotype has only a few counts. The chain employs TRBV3-1 and TRBJ2-7; D is unresolved. This CDR3 spans 15 amino acids. CDR1 is LGHDT, CDR2 YNNKEL, per germline (reference sequence). V gave up 5 bases and J gave up 2 bases, with 16 bases separating them. CDR3 DNA sequence: TGTGCCAGCAGCGCATCGGGCTTCTCAACCTACGAGCAGTACTTC. It yields the protein CASSASGFSTYEQYF.

This clonotype was picked up a small number of times. V usage is TRBV7-9 and J usage is TRBJ2-7; no reliable D call. The CDR3 is made up of 14 amino acids. Germline lookup yields CDR1 SEHNR and CDR2 FQNEAQ (reference sequence). V was pared by 5 bases and J by 2 bases, with 13 bases between. CDR3 nucleotides: TGTGCCAGCAGCACGACCGGCAGTACCTACGAGCAGTACTTC. This sequence encodes CASSTTGSTYEQYF.

The gene calls are TRBV7-2 and TRBJ2-3, with 9 bases lining up with TRBD2. V was clipped by 0 bases and J by 4 bases; unmatched bases: 5. There are 16 residues in the CDR3. CDR1 and CDR2 from the germline V gene are SGHTA and FQGNSA. CDR3 DNA: TGTGCCAGCAGCTTAGCTCCGAGCGGGAGGTCAGATACGCAGTATTTT. It encodes CASSLAPSGRSDTQYF.

This clonotype was picked up a small number of times. The CDR3 nucleotides read TGTGCCAGCAGCCAAGCTAGCGGGGGCACCGGGGAGCTGTTTTTT. Amino acid sequence: CASSQASGGTGELFF. The chain is built from TRBV3-1 and TRBJ2-2, with 10 bases matching TRBD2. V gave up 1 base and J gave up 4 bases; unmatched junction bases: 0. Per germline, CDR1 LGHDT and CDR2 YNNKEL (reference sequence). This CDR3 contains 15 residues.

This clonotype was seen more than once but under ten times. This chain uses TRBV20-1 with TRBJ2-1; TRBD1 aligns across 7 bases. From germline, CDR1 is DFQATT and CDR2 SNEGSKA (reference sequence). The CDR3 loop spans 14 amino acids. V trimming: 5 bases; J trimming: 5 bases; junction bases outside the gene matches: 9. CDR3 in DNA: TGCAGTGCTGCCTCCGGGACAGCCAACAATGAGCAGTTCTTC. It translates to CSAASGTANNEQFF.

V usage is TRBV5-1 and J usage is TRBJ2-7; D is perhaps TRBD1 or TRBD2 (6 bases each). Germline CDR1 is SGHRS and CDR2 is YFSETQ. This CDR3 has 16 residues. Deletions cut 3 bases from V and 3 bases from J, with 19 bases between. The CDR3 DNA is TGCGCCAGCAGCTCAGGGGTCGGCGAGGGACTCTACGAGCAGTACTTC. Translated: CASSSGVGEGLYEQYF.

The chain is built from TRBV7-8 and TRBJ2-7, with TRBD2 matching over 13 bases. The CDR3 spans 16 residues. Trimming removed 2 bases from V and 2 bases from J; junction bases left unmatched: 3. CDR1 SGHVS and CDR2 FQNEAQ come from the germline V gene. The CDR3 region has the DNA TGTGCCAGCAGCTTATCCGGGACTAGCGGGACCTACGAGCAGTACTTC. It translates to CASSLSGTSGTYEQYF.

The chain couples TRBV12-3 or TRBV12-4 to TRBJ1-1; possibly TRBD1 for D (6 bases). V was shortened by 5 bases and J by 0 bases, with 19 bases between the two germline ends. The CDR3 spans 17 residues. This chain's CDR3 is CASSPRGAGPLNTEAFF. The DNA of the CDR3 is TGTGCCAGCAGTCCGAGGGGGGCGGGCCCCCTGAACACTGAAGCTTTCTTT.

This clonotype has at least ten counts. The chain carries TRBV5-1 and TRBJ2-1; D is undetermined. The germline V gene has CDR1 SGHRS and CDR2 YFSETQ. Trimming took 4 bases from V and 10 from J, leaving 18 bases between them. The CDR3 contains 14 residues. The CDR3 reads CASSQYTAGGEQFF. The CDR3 DNA reads as TGCGCCAGCAGCCAATACACCGCCGGTGGAGAGCAGTTCTTC.